Below, 2 T cell receptor beta chains from the same sample are listed, as sequenced in a study of T cells in tumors after PD-1 blockade. Profiled with immunoSEQ multiplex PCR; TCRdb holds only in-frame clones, not every one. The table includes approximately 1,800 clones, around 74% detected once. Specified time point: second of two pre-therapy site-matched biopsies about 2 months apart. This specimen consisted of tumor tissue, obtained before anti-PD-1 treatment. The receptor set was obtained from a human donor with basal cell carcinoma.

This clone has more than one count but fewer than ten. The gene calls are TRBV4-2 and TRBJ1-2; 7 positions agree with TRBD1. V was clipped by 3 bases and J by 3 bases; unmatched bases: 13. The length of the CDR3 is 17 residues. From germline, CDR1 is LGHNA and CDR2 YNFKEQ. Here the CDR3 reads CASSHLKPTGRDYGYTF. For the CDR3, the DNA is TGTGCCAGCAGCCACCTTAAACCGACAGGGAGGGACTATGGCTACACCTTC.

The V call is TRBV5-1, the J call TRBJ1-1; tentatively, D is TRBD1 (5 bases). Germline V gene lookup returns CDR1 SGHRS and CDR2 YFSETQ. V lost 4 bases and J 6 bases, leaving 16 bases between the germline ends. The CDR3 totals 14 residues. The CDR3 DNA is TGCGCCAGCAGCGGAGACCGAGTAGGGGCTGAAGCTTTCTTT. Translated, it gives CASSGDRVGAEAFF.